This entry concerns a single TCR beta chain. The antigen remains unidentified. The sample originates from a study of vaccination effects on CD4 cells after COVID-19. Turning to the study itself: Participants received two doses of either the BNT162b2 or mRNA-1273 vaccine. Samples were given by two convalescent patients 16 days and one week before vaccination.

Findings of the study overall: New vaccine-induced clones dominated convalescents' post-vaccine spike-reactive clones.

Antigen-specific CD4+ T cells were first expanded with viral peptide pools by the ViraFEST assay and only then sequenced. Subsequent to a culture period of less than twelve days, CD4+ T cells were isolated. The person had PCR-confirmed SARS-CoV-2 infection between March and December 2020. The authors replaced half the medium with IL-2 medium on days 3 and 7. Germline V gene lookup returns CDR1 LGHDT and CDR2 YNNKEL (reference sequence). V was clipped by 0 bases and J by 4 bases, with 0 bases between them. The CDR3 runs 11 residues. The table came from immunoSEQ multiplex PCR; TCRdb's copy has only in-frame clones and leaves some out. The sample carries roughly 45,000 clones, about 75% recorded once.

V gene TRBV3-1 (or the pseudogene TRBV3-2) combines with J gene TRBJ1-2; D unresolved. This specimen consisted of CD4+ T cells from PBMCs cultured with a peptide pool, obtained before COVID-19 vaccination. The receptor's source is a human donor who had a prior SARS-CoV-2 infection. This chain's CDR3 is CASSQDYGYTF. CDR3 coding DNA: TGTGCCAGCAGCCAAGACTATGGCTACACCTTC.